Below, one T cell receptor beta chain is given with its context. The target antigen is unknown. Although they were nominally healthy when sampled, donors likely had unrecorded immune exposures. The PCR made use of 60 Vbeta and 13 Jbeta primers. Repertoires were generated with immunoSEQ multiplex PCR, while TCRdb's copy carries only in-frame clones and drops some. This table has 130,000 or so clones, around four fifths appearing once. The source of the sample is a study of cytomegalovirus exposure and HLA in healthy donors. Study-level results: Per a later analysis, about 17,000 TCR beta sequences showed association with HLA alleles at 0.05 false discovery rate. It was confirmed in vitro that a few of the CMV-associated chains were specific for CMV antigens. Immune exposure information comprised only CMV serostatus.

The receptor comes from a woman aged 40 to 50 in good health and CMV-seropositive. Sequencing was carried out using PBMCs.

The CDR3 is CASSQDSGTGFNEQFF. The CDR3 region has the DNA TGCGCCAGCAGCCAAGATTCGGGGACAGGGTTCAATGAGCAGTTCTTC. The rearrangement uses TRBV4-3 and TRBJ2-1, with TRBD1 matching 9 bases. The germline V gene has CDR1 LGHNA and CDR2 YSLEER. There are 16 residues in the CDR3. V shed 0 bases and J 6 bases; nucleotides not matched to a gene: 6.